Presented here are 31 T cell receptor beta chains from one specimen sequenced in a study of blood T cell repertoires in COVID-19. Produced via immunoSEQ multiplex PCR; TCRdb's table is partial and in-frame only. In the table there are about 370,000 clones, about nine tenths of which are singletons. What was sequenced was PBMCs or T cells enriched from blood (not recorded which). The receptors stem from a woman in her thirties or forties who had been exposed to COVID-19.

J is TRBJ1-2 and V is TRBV7-8; D unresolved. With 4 bases removed from V and 0 bases from J, the gap between germline ends came to 12 bases. The CDR3 runs to 15 residues. The germline gives CDR1 SGHVS, CDR2 FQNEAQ. This chain's CDR3 is CASSSREEPNYGYTF. The CDR3 coding sequence is TGTGCCAGCAGCTCCCGGGAAGAGCCTAACTATGGCTACACCTTC.

The chain links TRBV2 to TRBJ2-1; 8 bases line up with TRBD2. Germline assignment: CDR1 SNHLY and CDR2 FYNNEI. This CDR3 contains 14 residues. The trim removed 7 bases at V and 8 bases at J, leaving 10 bases unmatched. The CDR3 protein is CASNLAGSRYEQFF. The CDR3 DNA follows: TGTGCCAGCAACCTAGCGGGTTCTCGCTATGAGCAGTTCTTC.

A note on this clone: Within the sample, other DNA sequences also encode this same CDR3. The chain carries TRBV30 and TRBJ1-5; perhaps TRBD1 as D (6 bases). V was pared by 2 bases and J by 4 bases, with 9 bases between. Germline V gene sequence: CDR1 GTSNPN, CDR2 SVGIG (reference sequence). CDR3 length equals 13 residues. CDR3 in DNA: TGTGCCTGGAGTACTAGGGGGAATCAGCCCCAGCATTTT. This gives the protein CAWSTRGNQPQHF.

The V call is TRBV7-8, the J call TRBJ2-3; the match to TRBD1 covers 9 bases. CDR1 is SGHVS and CDR2 is FQNEAQ in the germline V gene. J gave up 4 bases and V 0 bases, and 5 bases lay outside the gene matches. This CDR3 is built from 16 residues. The CDR3 region is CASSLAKGQGADTQYF. The CDR3 DNA sequence: TGTGCCAGCAGCTTAGCCAAGGGACAGGGCGCAGATACGCAGTATTTT.

V usage is TRBV5-1 and J usage is TRBJ2-3, with TRBD2 matching 15 bases. Germline values: CDR1 SGHRS, CDR2 YFSETQ. With 4 bases clipped from V and 5 bases from J, the junction kept 5 bases outside the gene matches. CDR3 length equals 16 residues. The CDR3 coding sequence is TGCGCCAGCAGCCCTGGACTAGCGGGGGGGATAGATACGCAGTATTTT. Translation: CASSPGLAGGIDTQYF.

The chain links TRBV5-1 to TRBJ2-3, with 8 bases aligning to TRBD1. The length of the CDR3 is 14 residues. Germline loops: CDR1 SGHRS, CDR2 YFSETQ. The trim removed 5 bases at V and 6 bases at J, leaving 8 bases unmatched. CDR3 DNA sequence: TGCGCCAGCAGGAGGACAGGGATTAAGGATACGCAGTATTTT. This sequence encodes CASRRTGIKDTQYF. The full variable domain, its missing parts supplied by reference TRBV5-1 and TRBJ2-3, is KAGVTQTPRYLIKTRGQQVTLSCSPISGHRSVSWYQQTPGQGLQFLFEYFSETQRNKGNFPGRFSGRQFSNSRSEMNVSTLELGDSALYLCASRRTGIKDTQYFGPGTRLTVL.

This chain joins TRBV24-1 and TRBJ2-7, with 14 positions matching TRBD2. With V trimmed by 3 bases and J by 6 bases, 6 bases remained unmatched. Germline loops: CDR1 KGHDR, CDR2 SFDVKD. This CDR3 is built from 16 residues. The CDR3 here is CATSDPGTSGRGEQYF. The CDR3 DNA reads TGTGCCACCAGTGATCCCGGGACTAGCGGGAGAGGCGAGCAGTACTTC.

This clone was counted only a few times. The J gene is TRBJ2-5, the V gene TRBV2, with TRBD2 matching over 9 bases. The V gene end was trimmed by 3 bases and the J gene end by 3 bases; junction bases not matched to a gene: 8. CDR1 is SNHLY and CDR2 is FYNNEI in the germline V gene. The CDR3 is made up of 16 amino acids. CDR3 residues: CASSDPPRTSEETQYF. Written as DNA, the CDR3 is TGTGCCAGCAGTGACCCCCCCCGGACTAGCGAAGAGACCCAGTACTTC.

The chain carries TRBV2 and TRBJ1-1; the D is unclear. V was shortened by 7 bases and J by 4 bases, with 19 bases between the two germline ends. The CDR3 consists of 15 residues. Germline CDR1 reads SNHLY; CDR2 reads FYNNEI. CDR3 region: CASTFGRVGGTEAFF. The DNA for the CDR3 is TGTGCCAGCACTTTTGGGAGGGTTGGAGGCACTGAAGCTTTCTTT.

The gene calls are TRBV28 and TRBJ2-7; D remains ambiguous. The CDR3 is made up of 15 amino acids. Trimming cost V 3 bases and J 11 bases, with 23 bases left between them. CDR1 is MDHEN and CDR2 is SYDVKM in the germline V gene. CDR3 sequence (DNA): TGTGCCAGCAGTTTGAGTGGGCAGGCCTCGCCTGATGAGTACTTC. Its protein product is CASSLSGQASPDEYF.

Here the CDR3 DNA reads TGTGCCAGCAGCTTAGCGTCGGTTGAGCAGTTCTTC. This sequence encodes CASSLASVEQFF. The chain has TRBV7-6 and TRBJ2-1; D not certain. Trimming stripped 0 bases from V and 9 bases from J, with 6 bases between. This CDR3 region has 12 residues. Germline CDR1 reads SGHVS; CDR2 reads FNYEAQ.

The chain links TRBV6-5 to TRBJ2-7; TRBD1 aligns across 8 bases. Looked up from germline, CDR1 is MNHEY and CDR2 is SVGAGI. The CDR3 covers 13 residues. Losses at the gene ends were 4 bases for V and 6 bases for J; bases not matched to a gene: 5. CDR3 coding DNA: TGTGCCAGCAGTTCCCGACAGGGGAGCGAGCAGTACTTC. This sequence encodes CASSSRQGSEQYF.

This chain joins TRBV7-2 and TRBJ2-6, with TRBD2 as a possible D gene (5 bases). The V end lost 0 bases, the J end lost 6 bases, and 6 bases lay between the germline ends. This CDR3 has 14 residues. The germline CDR1 and CDR2 sequences are SGHTA and FQGNSA. The CDR3: CASSLAGAANVLTF. The CDR3 nucleotides read TGTGCCAGCAGCTTAGCGGGAGCGGCCAACGTCCTGACTTTC.

The chain couples TRBV7-8 to TRBJ1-5; 8 positions agree with TRBD1. CDR3 size: 15 residues. Looked up from germline, CDR1 is SGHVS and CDR2 is FQNEAQ. Trimming cost V 5 bases and J 2 bases; bases outside gene matches: 5. The CDR3 loop is CASSPATGGNQPQHF. DNA of the CDR3: TGTGCCAGCAGCCCAGCGACAGGGGGCAATCAGCCCCAGCATTTT. Supplemented by reference TRBV7-8 and TRBJ1-5, the full variable domain reads GAGVSQSPRYKVAKRGQDVALRCDPISGHVSLFWYQQALGQGPEFLTYFQNEAQLDKSGLPSDRFFAERPEGSVSTLKIQRTQQEDSAVYLCASSPATGGNQPQHFGDGTRLSIL.

The chain carries TRBV30 and TRBJ1-3, with TRBD1 as a possible D gene (5 bases). V was shortened by 7 bases and J by 2 bases, with 15 bases between the two germline ends. The CDR3 runs 14 residues. Germline assignment: CDR1 GTSNPN and CDR2 SVGIG (reference sequence). The CDR3 nucleotides read TGTGCCTCCTCGGCAGGGTTTCCTGGAAACACCATATATTTT. This translates into CASSAGFPGNTIYF.

This rearrangement joins TRBV15 to TRBJ1-2, with no clear D. CDR1 is LNHNV and CDR2 is YYDKDF in the germline V gene (reference sequence). Deletions cut 1 base from V and 1 base from J, with 7 bases between. The CDR3 has 14 residues. CDR3 sequence: CATSRGGLNYGYTF. CDR3 nucleotides: TGTGCCACCAGCAGAGGTGGCCTTAACTATGGCTACACCTTC.

This rearrangement joins TRBV7-2 to TRBJ2-3, with 15 bases matching TRBD2. Germline-derived CDR1 and CDR2 are SGHTA and FQGNSA. V was pared by 5 bases and J by 3 bases, with 0 bases of the junction left unmatched. The CDR3 consists of 15 residues. The CDR3 loop is CASSGTSGRTDTQYF. The CDR3 DNA sequence: TGTGCCAGCAGCGGGACTAGCGGGAGGACAGATACGCAGTATTTT.

The chain employs TRBV18 and TRBJ1-2, with 9 bases matching TRBD1. The germline CDR1 and CDR2 sequences are KGHSH and LQKENI. CDR3 length: 14 residues. The V gene end was trimmed by 6 bases and the J gene end by 1 base; junction bases not matched to a gene: 3. DNA for the CDR3: TGTGCCAGCTCGGTGGGACAGGGTAACTATGGCTACACCTTC. It codes for CASSVGQGNYGYTF.

The chain has TRBV7-8 and TRBJ2-5; tentative D call: TRBD1 (5 bases). CDR3 length equals 13 residues. Looked up from germline, CDR1 is SGHVS and CDR2 is FQNEAQ. The V end was cut by 5 bases, the J end by 5 bases, with 12 bases between. CDR3 in amino acids: CASSLGRAETQYF. CDR3 in DNA: TGTGCCAGCAGCCTAGGCAGGGCTGAGACCCAGTACTTC.

The chain has TRBV29-1 and TRBJ1-2; 7 bases fit TRBD1. CDR3 length equals 15 residues. The V segment lost 0 bases and the J segment 2 bases; nucleotides outside the gene matches: 6. CDR1 and CDR2 (germline): SQVTM, ANQGSEA. CDR3 DNA sequence: TGCAGCGTTGAAGATCATCAGGGGGTAAACTATGGCTACACCTTC. Amino acids: CSVEDHQGVNYGYTF. Complete variable domain (other parts from reference TRBV29-1 and TRBJ1-2): SAVISQKPSRDICQRGTSLTIQCQVDSQVTMMFWYRQQPGQSLTLIATANQGSEATYESGFVIDKFPISRPNLTFSTLTVSNMSPEDSSIYLCSVEDHQGVNYGYTFGSGTRLTVV.

The V call is TRBV30, the J call TRBJ2-7, with TRBD1 matching over 8 bases. Germline CDR1 reads GTSNPN; CDR2 reads SVGIG (reference sequence). V lost 2 bases, J lost 7 bases, and 10 bases stayed unmatched. The CDR3 runs to 14 residues. The CDR3 spells CAWSRQGTYREQYF. In nucleotides, the CDR3 is TGTGCCTGGAGTAGACAGGGGACGTATCGGGAGCAGTACTTC. Complete variable domain (other parts from reference TRBV30 and TRBJ2-7): SQTIHQWPATLVQPVGSPLSLECTVEGTSNPNLYWYRQAAGRGLQLLFYSVGIGQISSEVPQNLSASRPQDRQFILSSKKLLLSDSGFYLCAWSRQGTYREQYFGPGTRLTVT.

V and J are TRBV2 and TRBJ1-2; 9 bases match TRBD1. The CDR3 length is 13 residues. Germline V CDR1 and CDR2: SNHLY, FYNNEI. Trimming removed 4 bases from V and 7 bases from J; junction bases left unmatched: 4. The CDR3 sequence: CASSATGGVGYTF. The CDR3 DNA reads as TGTGCCAGCAGTGCAACAGGGGGCGTTGGCTACACCTTC. The variable domain in full, with the rest retrieved from reference TRBV2 and TRBJ1-2, is EPEVTQTPSHQVTQMGQEVILRCVPISNHLYFYWYRQILGQKVEFLVSFYNNEISEKSEIFDDQFSVERPDGSNFTLKIRSTKLEDSAMYFCASSATGGVGYTFGSGTRLTVV.

This rearrangement joins TRBV7-2 to TRBJ1-2; D remains ambiguous. The CDR3 length is 13 residues. From germline, CDR1 is SGHTA and CDR2 FQGNSA. The V end lost 3 bases, the J end lost 4 bases, and 9 bases lay between the germline ends. The CDR3 here is CASSLSQPYGYTF. CDR3 DNA: TGTGCCAGCAGCTTGTCACAACCCTATGGCTACACCTTC.

The V gene is TRBV5-1, the J gene TRBJ1-1; 10 nucleotides agree with TRBD1. Trimming took 7 bases from V and 7 from J; bases not matched to a gene: 1. Germline lookup yields CDR1 SGHRS and CDR2 YFSETQ. The CDR3 runs to 11 residues. The CDR3 protein is CASGDRGEAFF. CDR3 DNA: TGCGCCAGCGGGGACAGGGGTGAAGCTTTCTTT.

The chain links TRBV24-1 to TRBJ1-1, with 10 bases that match TRBD1. The CDR3 covers 17 residues. CDR1 and CDR2 (germline): KGHDR, SFDVKD. V gave up 4 bases and J gave up 10 bases; unmatched junction bases: 17. The CDR3 DNA follows: TGTGCCACCAGTGACAACCAATGGGACAGGGGATTCCAGGGAGCTTTCTTT. Its translation: CATSDNQWDRGFQGAFF.

V gene TRBV29-1 combines with J gene TRBJ1-1, with 7 bases lining up with TRBD1. Germline V gene lookup returns CDR1 SQVTM and CDR2 ANQGSEA. The CDR3 covers 13 residues. The junction had 5 bases not matched to a gene; V was cut back by 6 bases and J by 1 base. The CDR3 nucleotides are TGCAGCGTCAGACAGGGTCCGAACACTGAAGCTTTCTTT. Translation gives CSVRQGPNTEAFF.

The rearrangement uses TRBV6-2 or TRBV6-3 and TRBJ1-5, with D possibly TRBD1 on 5 matching bases. Germline V gene data show CDR1 as MNHEY and CDR2 as SVGEGT. This CDR3 has 15 residues. V lost 5 bases, J lost 1 base, and 12 bases lay in between. CDR3 in amino acids: CASSTGLLSNQPQHF. The CDR3 DNA sequence: TGTGCCAGCAGTACGGGACTACTAAGCAATCAGCCCCAGCATTTT.

This sequence joins TRBV11-2 and TRBJ1-1, with a tentative D call TRBD1 (5 bases). This CDR3 has 14 residues. Germline V gene lookup returns CDR1 SGHAT and CDR2 FQNNGV. Trimming stripped 5 bases from V and 6 bases from J, with 16 bases between. CDR3 bases: TGTGCCAGCAGCCGACCGACCAGGGCCCCTGAAGCTTTCTTT. Its translation is CASSRPTRAPEAFF.

This chain joins TRBV19 and TRBJ1-1; D remains unclear. With 5 bases removed from V and 8 bases from J, the gap between germline ends came to 15 bases. Germline CDR1 and CDR2: LNHDA and SQIVND (reference sequence). This CDR3 spans 13 amino acids. Here the CDR3 reads CASSPRTGGEAFF. In nucleotides, the CDR3 is TGTGCCAGTAGTCCAAGGACGGGAGGGGAAGCTTTCTTT.

The chain links TRBV9 to TRBJ1-2; 10 nucleotides line up with TRBD1. Germline loops: CDR1 SGDLS, CDR2 YYNGEE. V lost 3 bases and J lost 8; bases outside the gene matches: 13. The CDR3 extends over 16 amino acids. The CDR3 spells CASSGWEGQGTKGYTF. The CDR3 bases are TGTGCCAGCAGCGGCTGGGAGGGACAGGGGACAAAGGGCTACACCTTC.

This chain links TRBV5-4 with TRBJ1-2, with 11 bases aligning to TRBD1. This CDR3 has 16 residues. The germline gives CDR1 SGHNT, CDR2 YYREEE (reference sequence). V was pared by 5 bases and J by 5 bases, with 11 bases of the junction left unmatched. CDR3 region: CASSNGQGAHPYGYTF. The DNA of the CDR3 is TGTGCCAGCAGTAACGGACAGGGGGCGCACCCGTATGGCTACACCTTC.